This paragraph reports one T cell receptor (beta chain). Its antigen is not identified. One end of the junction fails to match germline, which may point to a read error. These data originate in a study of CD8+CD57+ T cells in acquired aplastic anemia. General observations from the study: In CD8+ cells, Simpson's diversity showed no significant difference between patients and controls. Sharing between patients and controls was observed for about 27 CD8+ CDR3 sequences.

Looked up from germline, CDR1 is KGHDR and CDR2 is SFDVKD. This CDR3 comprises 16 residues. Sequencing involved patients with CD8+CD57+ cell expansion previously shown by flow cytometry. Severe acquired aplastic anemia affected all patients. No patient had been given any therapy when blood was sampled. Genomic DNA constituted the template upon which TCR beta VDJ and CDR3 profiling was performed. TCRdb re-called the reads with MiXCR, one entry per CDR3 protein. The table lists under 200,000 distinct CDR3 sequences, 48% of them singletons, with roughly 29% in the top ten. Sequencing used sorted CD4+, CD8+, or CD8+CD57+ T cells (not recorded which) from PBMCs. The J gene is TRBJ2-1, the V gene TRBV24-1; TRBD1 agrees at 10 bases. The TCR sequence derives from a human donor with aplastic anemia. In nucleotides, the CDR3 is TGTGCCACCAGGGATTTGGTCGGGACAGGGGCGAATGAGCAGTTCTTC. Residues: CATRDLVGTGANEQFF.